The T cell receptor beta chain described here comes from a study of CD8+ T cells in alopecia areata. Study overall: Twice a day, 5 to 10 mg of oral tofacitinib was administered to treated patients.

The sample's treatment: oral pan-JAK inhibitor, 5-10 mg twice daily. Lesional scalp punch biopsies and peripheral blood came from alopecia areata patients. Extraction of RNA preceded its reverse transcription into cDNA, which served as the sequencing template. This table comes from immunoSEQ multiplex PCR, and its TCRdb copy is limited to in-frame clones, with some not included. The sample has 150,000 to 200,000 clones; 65% are singletons. General study findings and limits: Compared with normal scalp, lesional scalp had higher clonality and more expanded CD8+ clones. Normal skin's resident alphabeta T cells are sequenced alongside lesional scalp T cells.

This CDR3 comprises 14 residues. CDR1 is MGHDK and CDR2 is SYGVNS in the germline V gene. V was clipped by 3 bases and J by 4 bases; unmatched bases: 4. About this clone itself: Its target is not known.

The material sequenced was CD4+ T cells sorted from blood, taken at week 4, from a patient treated with tofacitinib. The V and J genes are TRBV25-1 and TRBJ2-5; 8 nucleotides agree with TRBD1. The clonotype comes from a human donor with alopecia areata. The CDR3 loop is CASSEPGQVETQYF. CDR3 bases: TGTGCCAGCAGTGAGCCGGGACAGGTAGAGACCCAGTACTTC.